These T cell receptor beta chains were read from a single sample in a study of cytomegalovirus exposure and HLA in healthy donors. Sequenced by immunoSEQ multiplex PCR; TCRdb stores in-frame clones only, minus some. The sample carries about 150,000 clones, more than 70% recorded once. The sequenced material came from PBMCs. The receptor set was obtained from a man aged 18-30 years in good health and CMV-seronegative. Both conserved end residues are trimmed from each CDR3. Clone size is given for some rows only: seen once, a few or many times, or a class if the clone is expanded.

length,size,V,J,CDR3
13,-,TRBV5-1,TRBJ2-2,ASSLGRGNTGELF
12,-,TRBV6-5,TRBJ1-6,ASSLGQGHSPLH
14,-,TRBV2,TRBJ1-1,ASSLQVGALGTEAF
13,-,TRBV6-6,TRBJ1-5,ASSQVVPSNQPQH
12,-,TRBV9,TRBJ2-5,ASSVGHFQETQY
12,-,TRBV4-2,TRBJ1-1,ASSLGGMNTEAF
13,-,TRBV4-2,TRBJ2-3,ASSQGGGAEDTQY
13,-,TRBV25-1,TRBJ2-7,ASSSGTSYPYEQY
13,-,TRBV2,TRBJ1-2,ASRVRGTGNYGYT
12,-,TRBV5-6,TRBJ1-5,ASSSTGGAQPQH
12,-,TRBV10-3,TRBJ1-5,AISEAGGGGAQH
14,-,TRBV4-1,TRBJ1-5,ASSQTIGGGGQPQH
14,-,TRBV14,TRBJ1-6,ASSQDAGGYNSPLH
13,once,TRBV5-6,TRBJ2-1,ASSTVHGTYNEQF
12,-,TRBV27,TRBJ1-5,ASSLGTVNQPQH
13,-,TRBV11-2,TRBJ2-5,ASSRLAAVQETQY
13,-,TRBV6-4,TRBJ2-1,ASNRPIRGWDEQF
14,-,TRBV5-1,TRBJ2-2,ASTRGEFSRDGELF
13,-,TRBV6-1,TRBJ2-3,ASRLPATNTDTQY
13,-,TRBV28,TRBJ1-3,ASSPTGGSGNTIY
15,-,TRBV21-1,TRBJ1-6,ASSKDVRGGAGSPLH
14,-,TRBV4-2,TRBJ2-7,ASSQGKTSGNYEQY
13,-,TRBV4-3,TRBJ1-1,ASSSSDRGDTEAF
12,-,TRBV5-1,TRBJ1-1,ASSSTQGITEAF
15,-,TRBV5-4,TRBJ1-3,ASSLIAPGGFGNTIY
13,-,TRBV27,TRBJ1-4,ASSFLGGSNEKLF
15,-,TRBV27,TRBJ2-3,ASSVERGRPGTDTQY
12,-,TRBV6-6,TRBJ2-7,ASRKGQGLLEQY
13,-,TRBV5-1,TRBJ1-4,ASSLDGTQNEKLF